This T cell receptor (beta chain) was obtained from a study of regulatory T cells in long-lasting Graves disease (dated by TCRdb to 2020 to 2023). The study in broad terms: In the newly diagnosed Graves' disease group, patients had been taking antithyroid drugs for less than 3 months. The study was registered as a clinical trial and conducted in China. A total of 33 samples were covered by TCR sequencing, comprising around 13 persistent and roughly 20 newly diagnosed Graves' disease patients. Peripheral blood TCR sequencing and RNA sequencing compared persistent Graves' disease patients with newly diagnosed Graves' disease patients. On the study overall, not on this receptor specifically: TRBV28, TRBJ1-2 and TRBJ2-5 were preferentially used in persistent disease, while TRBV20-1 and TRBJ2-1 were favored in newly diagnosed disease. Only the TCR beta chain was sequenced and analyzed. Only peripheral blood was studied, because thyroid tissue, the primary lesion, was inaccessible. The small sample size was acknowledged by the authors as a limitation that may reduce accuracy. Patients with persistent disease shared more public clonotypes (under 3,000) than newly diagnosed patients did (more than 900). Compared with newly diagnosed patients, patients with persistent Graves' disease had lower TCR Shannon entropy and fewer highly expanded clones, which suggests clonal expansion.

Details on this clonotype: This clone's antigen is unknown. No much larger clone exists at a distance of one base, and base qualities are not known.

The intended sense of this specimen's time point label: newly diagnosed GD, antithyroid drugs for less than 3 months. For both TCR sequencing and RNA sequencing, RNA was extracted from PBMCs using TRIzol. The diagnosis of Graves' disease was made according to American Thyroid Association guidelines. Patients were recruited from an endocrinology department in Xi'an, China. From each patient, approximately 9 milliliters of peripheral blood was collected into an EDTA anticoagulant tube. Ficoll Paque Plus density gradient separation was used to isolate PBMCs, and no additional T cell sorting was done. RNA quality was checked with an Agilent 2100 Bioanalyzer and agarose gel, and concentration with a NanoDrop 2000. The library was generated by multiplex PCR. TCRdb lists the instrument as Illumina HiSeq 4000. iRepertoire HTBI primers and Arm-PCR amplification of CDR3 regions were used to construct TCR beta libraries. Gel purification was performed on PCR products prior to sequencing. As for how the authors treated the data: Gene usage analysis of CDR3 amino acid clonotypes relied on the approximately 62 TRBV and more than twelve TRBJ segments identified across samples. COPE and FqMerger were used to merge the filtered high-quality paired reads into contigs. Contigs were aligned with BLAST to IMGT TRBV, TRBD and TRBJ reference genes, and CDR3 was defined per IMGT. Any clonotype with a frequency above 0.1% was classified as a highly expanded clone. Repertoire diversity was measured by Shannon entropy, and V-J evenness by the Gini coefficient. Public clonotypes were defined as clonotypes shared by more than one individual. The public reads were reanalyzed by TCRdb: fastp trimming at Q25, MiXCR alignment, in-frame beta chains only. One record per CDR3 amino acid sequence lists the most common genes and DNA. The V and J calls, along with clone size, are taken from TCRdb and not from the paper's own processing. For this sample the table gives approximately 300,000 distinct CDR3 sequences, of which over 15% were detected only once. The ten largest account for 38% of the sample.

V loses 2 bases at its end and J loses 8 bases; junction bases beyond the gene matches: 9. CDR1 and CDR2 are drawn from the germline V gene: SGDLS, YYNGEE. The CDR3 spans 15 residues, from the cysteine through the phenylalanine. Only the CDR3 portion is preserved as DNA: 45 bases, with reading frame beginning at the first base. The clonotype was recovered from a female donor with Graves disease. This sequence uses TRBV9 and TRBJ2-1; 8 of the junction bases match TRBD2. This sample comprised peripheral blood mononuclear cells (PBMCs), obtained at new diagnosis, from a patient treated with antithyroid drugs. The CDR3 reads CASSVIGTSFDEQFF. DNA sequence: TGTGCCAGCAGCGTTATAGGGACTAGTTTCGATGAGCAGTTCTTC. Here the CDR3 is joined to the reference TRBV9 and TRBJ2-1 genes, and the full variable domain is: DSGVTQTPKHLITATGQRVTLRCSPRSGDLSVYWYQQSLDQGLQFLIQYYNGEERAKGNILERFSAQQFPDLHSELNLSSLELGDSALYFCASSVIGTSFDEQFFGPGTRLTVL.